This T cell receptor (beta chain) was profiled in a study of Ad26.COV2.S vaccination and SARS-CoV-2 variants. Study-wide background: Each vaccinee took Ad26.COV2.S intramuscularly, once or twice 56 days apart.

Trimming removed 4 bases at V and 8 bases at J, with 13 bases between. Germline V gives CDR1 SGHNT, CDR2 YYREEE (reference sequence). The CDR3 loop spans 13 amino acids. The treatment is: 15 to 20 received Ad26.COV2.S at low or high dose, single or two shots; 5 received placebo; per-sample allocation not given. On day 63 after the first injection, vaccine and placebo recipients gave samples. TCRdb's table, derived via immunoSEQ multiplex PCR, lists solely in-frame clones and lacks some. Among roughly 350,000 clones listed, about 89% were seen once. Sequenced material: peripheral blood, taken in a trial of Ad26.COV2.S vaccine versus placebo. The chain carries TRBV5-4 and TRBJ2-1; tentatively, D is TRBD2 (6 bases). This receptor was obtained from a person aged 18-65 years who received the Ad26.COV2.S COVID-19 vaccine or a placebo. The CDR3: CASSVGGLYEQFF. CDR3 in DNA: TGTGCCAGCAGCGTGGGGGGTTTATATGAGCAGTTCTTC.